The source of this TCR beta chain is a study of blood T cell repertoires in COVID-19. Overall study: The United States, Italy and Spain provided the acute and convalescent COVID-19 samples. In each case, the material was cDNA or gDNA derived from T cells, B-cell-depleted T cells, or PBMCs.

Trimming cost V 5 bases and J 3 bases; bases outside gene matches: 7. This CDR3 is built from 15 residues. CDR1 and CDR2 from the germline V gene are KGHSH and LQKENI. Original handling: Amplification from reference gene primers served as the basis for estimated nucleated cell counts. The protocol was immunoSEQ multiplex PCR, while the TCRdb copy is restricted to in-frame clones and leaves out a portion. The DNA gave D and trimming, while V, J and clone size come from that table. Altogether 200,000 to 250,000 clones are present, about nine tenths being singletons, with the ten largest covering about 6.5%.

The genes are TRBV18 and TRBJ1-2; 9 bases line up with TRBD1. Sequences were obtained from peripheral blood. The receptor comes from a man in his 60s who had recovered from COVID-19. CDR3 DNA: TGTGCCAGCTCATTGGACAGGGGAACCTACTATGGCTACACCTTC. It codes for CASSLDRGTYYGYTF.